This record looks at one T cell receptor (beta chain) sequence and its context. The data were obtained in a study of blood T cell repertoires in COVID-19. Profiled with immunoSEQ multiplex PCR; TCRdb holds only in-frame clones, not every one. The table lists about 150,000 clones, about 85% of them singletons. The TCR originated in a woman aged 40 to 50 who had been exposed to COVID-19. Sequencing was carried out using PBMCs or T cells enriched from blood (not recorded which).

The CDR3 nucleotides read TGTGCCAGCAGCCAAGCGACAGGGTGGAACGAGCAGTACTTC. Encoded protein: CASSQATGWNEQYF. The chain uses TRBV3-1 (or the pseudogene TRBV3-2) and TRBJ2-7, with TRBD1 matching 7 bases. CDR3 size: 14 residues. Looked up from germline, CDR1 is LGHDT and CDR2 is YNNKEL (reference sequence). V trimming: 1 base; J trimming: 5 bases; junction bases outside the gene matches: 5.